Each of the 30 T cell receptor beta chains below was sequenced from the same sample in a study of T cell clones after liver transplantation. TCRdb keeps only in-frame clones here, not all; method: immunoSEQ multiplex PCR. Among over 100,000 clones listed, roughly four fifths were seen once. The sample was CD4+ T cells from blood, taken before liver transplant. The origin of the receptors is a human donor who received a liver transplant.

The chain couples TRBV7-6 to TRBJ2-5, with 11 bases that match TRBD2. This CDR3 is 16 amino acids long. Germline values: CDR1 SGHVS, CDR2 FNYEAQ. Germline trimming cut 2 bases from V and 1 base from J; bases unmatched to any gene: 3. The CDR3 sequence is CASSLNSGGAQETQYF. In DNA, the CDR3 is TGTGCCAGCAGCTTAAATAGCGGGGGGGCCCAAGAGACCCAGTACTTC.

The chain combines TRBV27 with TRBJ2-2; tentative D call: TRBD2 (6 bases). This CDR3 contains 15 residues. Trimming took off 4 bases at V and 1 base at J, with 10 bases between the two ends. CDR1 is MNHEY and CDR2 is SMNVEV in the germline V gene (reference sequence). The CDR3 bases are TGTGCCAGCAGTTCCCGGGACTTGAACACCGGGGAGCTGTTTTTT. It specifies CASSSRDLNTGELFF.

This chain uses TRBV6-1 with TRBJ2-7, with D uncertain. Germline CDR1 MNHNS, CDR2 SASEGT. The CDR3 runs 10 residues. V lost 4 bases to trimming and J lost 4 bases, with 2 bases between them. The CDR3 here is CASSGYEQYF. The CDR3 coding sequence is TGTGCCAGCAGTGGGTACGAGCAGTACTTC.

The chain joins TRBV9 to TRBJ1-2, with 10 bases lining up with TRBD1. Trimming at V came to 3 bases and at J to 8 bases, leaving 16 bases not matched to a gene. The V gene's germline CDR1 is SGDLS and CDR2 YYNGEE. The CDR3 sequence is 17 residues long. CDR3 sequence reads: CASSAGSNAGTGAGYTF. The CDR3 DNA is TGTGCCAGCAGCGCTGGGAGCAACGCGGGGACAGGGGCGGGCTACACCTTC.

This chain's CDR3 is CSVGTVYEQYF. Written as DNA, the CDR3 is TGCAGCGTTGGGACAGTCTACGAGCAGTACTTC. The chain recombines TRBV29-1 with TRBJ2-7; maybe TRBD1 (6 bases). Germline V gene lookup returns CDR1 SQVTM and CDR2 ANQGSEA. The CDR3 contains 11 residues. Trimming pared 4 bases from V and 3 bases from J, leaving 7 bases between.

The rearrangement uses TRBV30 and TRBJ2-7, with 7 positions matching TRBD2. The CDR3 runs 14 residues. The V gene's germline CDR1 is GTSNPN and CDR2 SVGIG (reference sequence). Losses at the gene ends were 0 bases for V and 6 bases for J; bases not matched to a gene: 8. CDR3 DNA sequence: TGTGCCTGGAGTGTAAGGGGAGGGACCCGCGAGCAGTACTTC. It translates to CAWSVRGGTREQYF.

The V and J genes are TRBV19 and TRBJ2-5; 10 positions match TRBD2. V shed 5 bases and J 2 bases; nucleotides not matched to a gene: 8. CDR1 is LNHDA, CDR2 SQIVND, per germline (reference sequence). CDR3 length: 16 amino acids. The CDR3 bases are TGTGCCAGTAGTCTAGGACTAGCGGCTAGACAAGAGACCCAGTACTTC. Protein product: CASSLGLAARQETQYF.

There are a few counts of this clone. V is TRBV5-1 and J is TRBJ1-2; no firm D call. CDR1 and CDR2 from the germline V gene are SGHRS and YFSETQ. The CDR3 runs to 17 residues. Between the trimmed V and J ends, which lost 0 bases and 2 bases, there was a span of 17 bases. CDR3 in DNA: TGCGCCAGCAGCTTGGCCGGGGAGGCGGGGAAAAACTATGGCTACACCTTC. It codes for CASSLAGEAGKNYGYTF. The entire variable domain, with the rest obtained from reference TRBV5-1 and TRBJ1-2, is as follows: KAGVTQTPRYLIKTRGQQVTLSCSPISGHRSVSWYQQTPGQGLQFLFEYFSETQRNKGNFPGRFSGRQFSNSRSEMNVSTLELGDSALYLCASSLAGEAGKNYGYTFGSGTRLTVV.

The chain links TRBV6-5 to TRBJ2-6, with D possibly matching TRBD1 (5 bases). The V gene's germline CDR1 is MNHEY and CDR2 SVGAGI. This CDR3 comprises 15 residues. Trimming removed 3 bases from V and 4 bases from J, with 10 bases in between. The CDR3, as DNA: TGTGCCAGCAGTTATGGGGCTCAAGGGGCCAACGTCCTGACTTTC. This encodes CASSYGAQGANVLTF.

By its share, this clone is medium-sized. The chain recombines TRBV7-9 with TRBJ1-5; no clear D. Germline V gene data show CDR1 as SEHNR and CDR2 as FQNEAQ (reference sequence). V lost 1 base and J 5 bases, leaving 6 bases between the germline ends. The CDR3 runs 13 residues. This CDR3 is CASSLGADQPQHF. For the CDR3, the DNA is TGTGCCAGCAGCTTAGGTGCCGATCAGCCCCAGCATTTT.

The chain recombines TRBV30 with TRBJ2-2, with no clear D. This CDR3 region has 16 residues. Trimming removed 0 bases at V and 1 base at J, with 12 bases between. Germline V gives CDR1 GTSNPN, CDR2 SVGIG (reference sequence). The CDR3 reads CAWSVRVFGNTGELFF. CDR3 sequence (DNA): TGTGCCTGGAGTGTAAGGGTATTCGGGAACACCGGGGAGCTGTTTTTT.

The rearrangement links TRBV10-1 to TRBJ2-3; the D gene is possibly TRBD2 (6 bases). The V end lost 2 bases, the J end lost 4 bases, and 13 bases lay between the germline ends. This CDR3 region has 15 residues. Germline V gene lookup returns CDR1 WNHNN and CDR2 SYGVQD (reference sequence). Written as DNA, the CDR3 is TGCGCCAGCAGTGAGAGGAGGGTAGGGGCAGATACGCAGTATTTT. Translation: CASSERRVGADTQYF.

This rearrangement joins TRBV7-8 to TRBJ2-3, with D perhaps matching TRBD1 or TRBD2 (5 bases each). V lost 6 bases and J 1 base, leaving 14 bases between the germline ends. Germline V CDR1 and CDR2: SGHVS, FQNEAQ. CDR3 size: 15 residues. The CDR3 reads CASSTGTQGTDTQYF. The CDR3, as DNA: TGTGCCAGCAGTACCGGGACCCAGGGCACAGATACGCAGTATTTT.

This sequence joins TRBV29-1 and TRBJ2-6, with D possibly being TRBD1 or TRBD2 (5 bases each). The CDR3 totals 16 residues. Germline V gene lookup returns CDR1 SQVTM and CDR2 ANQGSEA. The ends were cut back, 6 bases at V and 3 bases at J, with 18 bases in the middle. The CDR3 DNA sequence: TGCAGCGTGGGGAGAGGCGGACACTTTGGGGCCAACGTCCTGACTTTC. Translating it yields CSVGRGGHFGANVLTF.

The chain is built from TRBV19 and TRBJ1-3; 10 bases agree with TRBD1. V was clipped by 4 bases and J by 0 bases; unmatched bases: 6. CDR1 LNHDA and CDR2 SQIVND come from the germline V gene (reference sequence). The length of the CDR3 is 17 residues. CDR3 DNA sequence: TGTGCCAGTAGTAGATCCGACAGGGGGCACTCTGGAAACACCATATATTTT. Translation: CASSRSDRGHSGNTIYF.

This clone appeared a few times. The rearrangement joins TRBV9 to TRBJ2-2; D gene uncertain. CDR3 length equals 13 residues. Germline assignment: CDR1 SGDLS and CDR2 YYNGEE. Trimming stripped 0 bases from V and 6 bases from J, with 6 bases between. CDR3 residues: CASSVVDSGELFF. The CDR3 bases are TGTGCCAGCAGCGTAGTTGATTCCGGGGAGCTGTTTTTT.

This clone showed up just once. The CDR3 protein is CASSIERTWQSGRQPQHF. The CDR3 DNA reads as TGTGCCAGTAGTATTGAAAGGACGTGGCAGTCAGGGCGACAGCCCCAGCATTTT. J is TRBJ1-5 and V is TRBV19, with a weak D call TRBD1 (5 bases). The CDR3 spans 18 residues. V lost 3 bases and J lost 7, with 25 bases in between. Germline V lookup: CDR1 LNHDA, CDR2 SQIVND (reference sequence).

This clone came up once. This chain links TRBV2 with TRBJ2-5; a possible D gene is TRBD1 (5 bases). The germline V gene has CDR1 SNHLY and CDR2 FYNNEI. V lost 5 bases and J 4 bases, leaving 8 bases between the germline ends. The CDR3 sequence is 12 residues long. For the CDR3, the DNA is TGTGCCAGCAGTAACAGGCCAGAGACCCAGTACTTC. Amino acid sequence: CASSNRPETQYF.

This sequence joins TRBV6-5 and TRBJ1-5; no firm D call. The CDR3 has 11 residues. V lost 5 bases to trimming and J lost 6 bases, with 5 bases between them. Looked up from germline, CDR1 is MNHEY and CDR2 is SVGAGI. DNA of the CDR3: TGTGCCAGCAGTGATGTTCAGCCCCAGCATTTT. Translation: CASSDVQPQHF.

As DNA, the CDR3 is TGTGCCAGCAGCACAGCTTCAGCGGGGGGTGTGTCAGATACGCAGTATTTT. Residues: CASSTASAGGVSDTQYF. The genes are TRBV7-3 and TRBJ2-3; 9 nucleotides line up with TRBD2. Unmatched junction bases numbered 13, after V lost 5 bases and J lost 4 bases. The CDR3 consists of 17 residues. Germline lookup yields CDR1 SGHTA and CDR2 FQGTGA.

The chain joins TRBV28 to TRBJ2-1; the match to TRBD1 covers 8 bases. Germline-derived CDR1 and CDR2 are MDHEN and SYDVKM. V dropped 4 bases and J dropped 5; count of bases not matched to a gene: 7. CDR3 length: 15 residues. The CDR3 here is CASSSRQGYHNEQFF. As DNA, the CDR3 is TGTGCCAGCAGTTCGCGACAGGGGTACCACAATGAGCAGTTCTTC.

The chain uses TRBV2 and TRBJ2-1; 13 bases are a match to TRBD2. Trimming removed 6 bases from V and 6 bases from J; junction bases left unmatched: 8. This CDR3 spans 16 amino acids. Germline V gene data show CDR1 as SNHLY and CDR2 as FYNNEI. This CDR3 reads CASRATSGGVGNEQFF. CDR3 bases: TGTGCCAGCAGAGCCACTAGCGGGGGGGTAGGCAATGAGCAGTTCTTC.

The chain joins TRBV6-5 to TRBJ2-7; TRBD2 matches at 7 bases. Germline V gene data show CDR1 as MNHEY and CDR2 as SVGAGI. The CDR3 runs 13 residues. V lost 6 bases and J lost 5; bases outside the gene matches: 7. CDR3 amino acids: CASSSLGGNEQYF. The CDR3 DNA reads as TGTGCCAGCAGCTCACTGGGGGGGAACGAGCAGTACTTC.

Only a few counts were recorded for this clone. The V gene is TRBV5-4, the J gene TRBJ1-5, with TRBD1 matching over 7 bases. Germline V gene lookup returns CDR1 SGHNT and CDR2 YYREEE (reference sequence). The V segment lost 4 bases and the J segment 6 bases; nucleotides outside the gene matches: 7. The CDR3 is made up of 14 amino acids. CDR3 residues: CASSEQGRGQPQHF. The CDR3 region has the DNA TGTGCCAGCAGCGAACAGGGGAGGGGTCAGCCCCAGCATTTT. Variable domain in full (rest from reference TRBV5-4 and TRBJ1-5): ETGVTQSPTHLIKTRGQQVTLRCSSQSGHNTVSWYQQALGQGPQFIFQYYREEENGRGNFPPRFSGLQFPNYSSELNVNALELDDSALYLCASSEQGRGQPQHFGDGTRLSIL.

The rearrangement uses TRBV7-9 and TRBJ2-5; possible D gene TRBD2, 7 bases. From germline, CDR1 is SEHNR and CDR2 FQNEAQ (reference sequence). Between the trimmed V and J ends, which lost 6 bases and 2 bases, there was a span of 16 bases. This CDR3 contains 15 residues. The CDR3 DNA sequence: TGTGCCAGCAGTAGCGGGCGGCAGGGGCAAGAGACCCAGTACTTC. This translates into CASSSGRQGQETQYF.

This chain links TRBV30 with TRBJ2-2; 9 positions match TRBD1. Trimming at V came to 1 base and at J to 8 bases, leaving 5 bases not matched to a gene. CDR3 length: 14 residues. Germline V lookup: CDR1 GTSNPN, CDR2 SVGIG (reference sequence). Here the CDR3 DNA reads TGTGCCTGGAGTGCCGGGACAGGGTTTGGGGAGCTGTTTTTT. The encoded protein is CAWSAGTGFGELFF. The whole variable domain, remainder taken from reference TRBV30 and TRBJ2-2, is SQTIHQWPATLVQPVGSPLSLECTVEGTSNPNLYWYRQAAGRGLQLLFYSVGIGQISSEVPQNLSASRPQDRQFILSSKKLLLSDSGFYLCAWSAGTGFGELFFGEGSRLTVL.

The chain recombines TRBV29-1 with TRBJ2-2, with D tentatively TRBD1 (5 bases). V lost 4 bases and J 7 bases, leaving 19 bases between the germline ends. The CDR3 runs to 15 residues. From germline, CDR1 is SQVTM and CDR2 ANQGSEA. The CDR3 DNA follows: TGCAGCGTTGTGATTGGGGCTCGGCCGGGCGGGGAGCTGTTTTTT. Encoded protein: CSVVIGARPGGELFF.

This chain links TRBV5-1 with TRBJ2-2; D is unresolved. The V gene's germline CDR1 is SGHRS and CDR2 YFSETQ. With 0 bases removed from V and 6 bases from J, the gap between germline ends came to 9 bases. The CDR3 loop spans 14 amino acids. CDR3 residues: CASSLDLNAGELFF. CDR3 nucleotides: TGCGCCAGCAGCTTGGACTTAAACGCCGGGGAGCTGTTTTTT.

The chain couples TRBV10-1 to TRBJ2-2; TRBD1 matches 7 bases. J gave up 1 base and V 9 bases, and 8 bases lay outside the gene matches. The CDR3 length is 15 residues. Germline V lookup: CDR1 WNHNN, CDR2 SYGVQD (reference sequence). This CDR3 reads CARTCRQGNTGELFF. CDR3 nucleotides: TGCGCCAGGACCTGCAGACAGGGGAACACCGGGGAGCTGTTTTTT.

The chain is built from TRBV6-1 and TRBJ1-4; 9 nucleotides align to TRBD1. Trimming cost V 10 bases and J 6 bases; bases outside gene matches: 3. CDR1 and CDR2 from the germline V gene are MNHNS and SASEGT. The CDR3 loop spans 12 amino acids. This CDR3 reads CATRTGDEKLFF. For the CDR3, the DNA is TGTGCCACACGGACAGGGGATGAAAAACTGTTTTTT.